This entry lists 6 T cell receptor beta chains sequenced from one sample in a study of blood T cell repertoires in COVID-19. Measured with immunoSEQ multiplex PCR; TCRdb has only the in-frame clones, and not every one. The sample yields 150,000 to 200,000 clones, 85% to 90% seen once. The sequenced sample was peripheral blood. The receptors originated from a man aged 18 to 30 with acute or convalescent COVID-19.

There are a few counts of this clone. This chain uses TRBV7-9 with TRBJ1-2; no reliable D call. The germline V gene has CDR1 SEHNR and CDR2 FQNEAQ (reference sequence). V was clipped by 1 base and J by 3 bases, with 6 bases between them. This CDR3 is built from 13 residues. The CDR3 protein is CASSLGQYYGYTF. The CDR3 DNA follows: TGTGCCAGCAGCTTAGGGCAGTACTATGGCTACACCTTC.

CDR3 DNA: TGCGCCAGCAGCCCGCGGCCTGCAACTAATGAAAAACTGTTTTTT. Translated: CASSPRPATNEKLFF. This chain links TRBV5-1 with TRBJ1-4; D uncertain. CDR1 is SGHRS, CDR2 YFSETQ, per germline. Trimming removed 4 bases at V and 0 bases at J, with 10 bases between. This CDR3 spans 15 amino acids. The complete variable domain, with remaining parts taken from reference TRBV5-1 and TRBJ1-4, reads KAGVTQTPRYLIKTRGQQVTLSCSPISGHRSVSWYQQTPGQGLQFLFEYFSETQRNKGNFPGRFSGRQFSNSRSEMNVSTLELGDSALYLCASSPRPATNEKLFFGSGTQLSVL.

This sequence joins TRBV18 and TRBJ2-7, with a possible D match to TRBD2 (6 bases). This CDR3 has 14 residues. Germline V gene sequence: CDR1 KGHSH, CDR2 LQKENI. V lost 4 bases, J lost 4 bases, and 14 bases lay in between. The CDR3 is CASSRDSRPYEQYV. The CDR3 bases are TGTGCCAGCTCACGGGACTCGCGGCCATACGAGCAGTACGTC.

The CDR3: CASTHGGGRDTEAFF. The CDR3 nucleotides read TGTGCCAGCACCCACGGGGGGGGGCGGGACACTGAAGCTTTCTTT. The chain combines TRBV6-1 with TRBJ1-1, with TRBD1 as a possible D gene (6 bases). Trimming removed 7 bases at V and 3 bases at J, with 18 bases between. The CDR3 runs 15 residues. Germline CDR1 is MNHNS and CDR2 is SASEGT.

The J gene is TRBJ1-1, the V gene TRBV18, with 10 positions matching TRBD1. J gave up 1 base and V 3 bases, and 11 bases lay outside the gene matches. CDR3 length: 18 residues. Germline lookup yields CDR1 KGHSH and CDR2 LQKENI. The CDR3 DNA reads TGTGCCAGCTCACCGCGGAGACAGGGGGCGCATACGAACACTGAAGCTTTCTTT. This gives the protein CASSPRRQGAHTNTEAFF.

This clone has just one count. The chain carries TRBV5-5 and TRBJ1-6; 9 bases are a match to TRBD1. Trimming took 3 bases from V and 14 from J; bases not matched to a gene: 9. Germline assignment: CDR1 SGHKS and CDR2 YYEKEE (reference sequence). The CDR3 contains 14 residues. CDR3 loop: CASSSPGQGSTLHF. In DNA, the CDR3 is TGTGCCAGCAGCTCGCCGGGACAGGGTTCGACCCTCCACTTT. The complete variable domain, with remaining parts taken from reference TRBV5-5 and TRBJ1-6, reads DAGVTQSPTHLIKTRGQQVTLRCSPISGHKSVSWYQQVLGQGPQFIFQYYEKEERGRGNFPDRFSARQFPNYSSELNVNALLLGDSALYLCASSSPGQGSTLHFGNGTRLTVT.